This T cell receptor (beta chain) emerged from a study of identical twins. Using its own MiXCR run on the 5' RACE reads, TCRdb lists one record per CDR3 protein. The data contain 1.5 million to 2 million distinct CDR3 sequences, about 32% of them singletons. Germline V gene data show CDR1 as SNHLY and CDR2 as FYNNEI. The V end lost 3 bases, the J end lost 8 bases, and 11 bases lay between the germline ends. The CDR3 runs to 13 residues. This clonotype was detected a few times. Its antigen is not identified. Study-level results: Carriage of fewer insertions was seen in abundant cord blood beta clonotypes, whereas memory repertoires showed none.

Sequencing used cord blood. The sequence derives from a newborn girl in good health. The chain uses TRBV2 and TRBJ2-1, with D hard to call. The CDR3 nucleotides read TGTGCCAGCAGTGATGAAGTACTCGATGAGCAGTTCTTC. Translated, it gives CASSDEVLDEQFF.